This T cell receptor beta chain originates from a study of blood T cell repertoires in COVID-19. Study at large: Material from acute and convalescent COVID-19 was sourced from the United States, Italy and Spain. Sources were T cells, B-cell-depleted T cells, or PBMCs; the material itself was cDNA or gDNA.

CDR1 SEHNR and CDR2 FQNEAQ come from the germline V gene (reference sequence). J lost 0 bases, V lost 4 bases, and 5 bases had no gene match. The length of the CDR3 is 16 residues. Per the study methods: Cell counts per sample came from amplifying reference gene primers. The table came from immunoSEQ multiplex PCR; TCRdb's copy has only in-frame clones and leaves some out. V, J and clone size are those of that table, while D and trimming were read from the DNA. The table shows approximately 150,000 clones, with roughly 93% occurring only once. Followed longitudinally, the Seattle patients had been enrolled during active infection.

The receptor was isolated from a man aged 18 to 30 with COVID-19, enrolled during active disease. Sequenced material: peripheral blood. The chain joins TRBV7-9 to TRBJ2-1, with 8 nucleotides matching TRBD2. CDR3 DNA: TGTGCCAGCAGCTCCTTAGCGGGAAGCTCCTACAATGAGCAGTTCTTC. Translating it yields CASSSLAGSSYNEQFF.